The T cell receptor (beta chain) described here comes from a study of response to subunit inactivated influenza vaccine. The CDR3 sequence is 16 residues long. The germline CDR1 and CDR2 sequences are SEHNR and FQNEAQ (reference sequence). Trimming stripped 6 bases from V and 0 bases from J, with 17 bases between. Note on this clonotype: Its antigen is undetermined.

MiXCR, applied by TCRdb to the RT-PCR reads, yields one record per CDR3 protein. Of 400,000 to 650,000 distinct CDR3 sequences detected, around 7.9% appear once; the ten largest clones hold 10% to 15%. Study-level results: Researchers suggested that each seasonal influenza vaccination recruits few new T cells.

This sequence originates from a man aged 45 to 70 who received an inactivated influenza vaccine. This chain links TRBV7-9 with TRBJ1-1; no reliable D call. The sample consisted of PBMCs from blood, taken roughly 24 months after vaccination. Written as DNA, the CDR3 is TGTGCCAGCAGACCGACGGGGTTTGGGGTGAACACTGAAGCTTTCTTT. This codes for CASRPTGFGVNTEAFF.